This T cell receptor beta chain was obtained from a study of blood T cell repertoires in COVID-19. Only in-frame clones appear in the TCRdb table, and some are missing; sequencing was by immunoSEQ multiplex PCR. The sample contains over 200,000 clones, over 75% of which appear only once. The germline gives CDR1 SNHLY, CDR2 FYNNEI. The germline V and J ends were trimmed by 7 bases and 0 bases, with 9 bases remaining between them. CDR3 length equals 14 residues. All enrollees were roughly 18 to 95 years old and from fewer than 25 US areas. This chain uses TRBV2 with TRBJ2-2, with D perhaps matching TRBD1 (5 bases). The sequence was collected from a woman in her 50s who had recovered from COVID-19. Sequenced input: PBMCs or T cells enriched from blood (not recorded which). CDR3 sequence reads: CASTWGPNTGELFF. CDR3 nucleotides: TGTGCCAGCACGTGGGGCCCGAACACCGGGGAGCTGTTTTTT.